This TCR beta chain was identified in a study of blood T cell repertoires in COVID-19. Overall study: Both acute and convalescent COVID-19 samples were obtained from the United States, Italy and Spain.

Per the authors' pipeline: Amplification of reference gene primers provided the estimated nucleated cell counts. The protocol was immunoSEQ multiplex PCR, while the TCRdb copy is restricted to in-frame clones and leaves out a portion. Clone size and V and J calls were adopted from that table, with D and trimming inferred from the DNA. The sample holds around 420,000 clones, 88% seen once. Trimming removed 0 bases from V and 2 bases from J, with 10 bases in between. Germline-derived CDR1 and CDR2 are LGHNA and YNFKEQ. CDR3 size: 16 residues. Residents of 24 US areas, aged about 18 to 95 years, made up the participants. Cohort allocation depended upon clinical history that participants reported.

The sequencing sample was made of PBMCs or T cells enriched from blood (not recorded which). This TCR was recovered from a middle-aged woman with acute COVID-19. The V call is TRBV4-2, the J call TRBJ2-2; no clear D. The CDR3 region has the DNA TGTGCCAGCAGCCAAGATTTGCGGCAAAACACCGGGGAGCTGTTTTTT. As protein: CASSQDLRQNTGELFF.